Following are 30 T cell receptor beta chains from one sample sequenced in a study of T-cell reconstitution after alpha-beta-depleted transplantation in children. Researchers prepared the TCRbeta library using unique molecular identifiers, the study reports. TCRdb recomputed calls from the PCR reads with MiXCR, one row per CDR3 protein. The table shows more than 150,000 distinct CDR3 sequences, with 13% to 15% occurring only once. The specimen comprised PBMCs from the stem cell graft donor, sampled from the stem cell graft. These receptors originate from a human donor who donated a stem cell graft to a child with acute lymphoblastic leukemia.

In this sample, this clonotype turned up many times. CDR3 loop: CASSQSSREIETQYF. In DNA form, the CDR3 reads TGTGCCAGCAGCCAATCGTCGCGGGAGATAGAGACCCAGTACTTC. The chain is built from TRBV3-1 and TRBJ2-5; 7 bases agree with TRBD2. The CDR3 totals 15 residues. CDR1 is LGHDT and CDR2 is YNNKEL in the germline V gene (reference sequence). V dropped 2 bases and J dropped 4; count of bases not matched to a gene: 7.

This clonotype was picked up many times. V and J are TRBV20-1 and TRBJ1-2, with D possibly matching TRBD1 (5 bases). This CDR3 comprises 13 residues. Germline CDR1 is DFQATT and CDR2 is SNEGSKA (reference sequence). The CDR3 sequence: CSPRGTENYGYTF. The CDR3 region has the DNA TGCAGCCCCCGAGGGACGGAGAACTATGGCTACACCTTC.

The CDR3 DNA follows: TGCGCCAGCAGCTACCCGATATTCCAGAAGCTAAACAATGAGCAGTTCTTC. Its protein is CASSYPIFQKLNNEQFF. The gene calls are TRBV5-1 and TRBJ2-1; D is undetermined. Between the trimmed V and J ends, which lost 3 bases and 5 bases, there was a span of 21 bases. The germline CDR1 and CDR2 sequences are SGHRS and YFSETQ. CDR3 size: 17 residues. Combining the CDR3 with reference TRBV5-1 and TRBJ2-1 gives the whole variable domain KAGVTQTPRYLIKTRGQQVTLSCSPISGHRSVSWYQQTPGQGLQFLFEYFSETQRNKGNFPGRFSGRQFSNSRSEMNVSTLELGDSALYLCASSYPIFQKLNNEQFFGPGTRLTVL.

This clonotype was seen a few times. This sequence joins TRBV12-3 or TRBV12-4 and TRBJ1-3, with 9 bases aligning to TRBD1. With V trimmed by 5 bases and J by 5 bases, 10 bases remained unmatched. This CDR3 has 16 amino acids. The CDR3 bases are TGTGCCAGCAGTCCCATGGGGGGACAGGGTCGAAACACCATATATTTT. This encodes CASSPMGGQGRNTIYF.

This clonotype came up many times. The V gene is TRBV5-1, the J gene TRBJ2-7; 7 bases are shared with TRBD2. This CDR3 spans 14 amino acids. The V segment lost 1 base and the J segment 2 bases; nucleotides outside the gene matches: 3. Germline CDR1 SGHRS, CDR2 YFSETQ. The CDR3 DNA sequence: TGCGCCAGCAGCTTGACCGGACTAGCCTACGAGCAGTACTTC. Translating gives CASSLTGLAYEQYF.

This clonotype was seen ten or more times. The chain has TRBV20-1 and TRBJ2-7; D remains ambiguous. Germline V gene sequence: CDR1 DFQATT, CDR2 SNEGSKA (reference sequence). The CDR3 runs to 15 residues. Trimming cost V 0 bases and J 0 bases, with 12 bases left between them. The CDR3 protein is CSAREQRISSYEQYF. In nucleotides, the CDR3 is TGCAGTGCTAGAGAACAGCGCATAAGCTCCTACGAGCAGTACTTC.

At least ten counts were recorded for this clonotype. The J gene is TRBJ2-7, the V gene TRBV28; the match to TRBD1 covers 7 bases. The CDR3 sequence is 14 residues long. Looked up from germline, CDR1 is MDHEN and CDR2 is SYDVKM. V was clipped by 5 bases and J by 2 bases; unmatched bases: 6. The CDR3 DNA reads TGTGCCAGCAGTCGGACAGGCCCACCCTACGAGCAGTACTTC. Its translation: CASSRTGPPYEQYF.

This clonotype came up many times. V is TRBV4-1 and J is TRBJ2-5, with 8 bases fitting TRBD1. Trimming took 3 bases from V and 0 from J; bases not matched to a gene: 12. Germline V gives CDR1 MGHRA, CDR2 YSYEKL. The CDR3 covers 18 residues. CDR3 residues: CASSQDGDTGGYQETQYF. CDR3 bases: TGCGCCAGCAGCCAGGATGGCGATACAGGGGGGTACCAAGAGACCCAGTACTTC.

This clonotype was seen at least ten times. V usage is TRBV5-1 and J usage is TRBJ1-1; D is uncertain. Trimming left V 4 bases short and J 2 bases short, with 6 bases between. In germline, CDR1 is SGHRS, CDR2 YFSETQ. The CDR3 extends over 12 amino acids. CDR3 residues: CASSTDNTEAFF. The DNA for the CDR3 is TGCGCCAGCAGCACGGACAACACTGAAGCTTTCTTT.

This clonotype was picked up many times. This rearrangement joins TRBV7-9 to TRBJ2-4; D remains ambiguous. Germline CDR1 SEHNR, CDR2 FQNEAQ (reference sequence). This CDR3 has 13 amino acids. Trimming removed 4 bases from V and 7 bases from J, with 11 bases in between. The CDR3 DNA is TGTGCCAGCAGCTCCCTTATAAGTAACATTCAGTACTTC. Protein sequence: CASSSLISNIQYF.

This clonotype was recorded many times. The chain joins TRBV5-1 to TRBJ2-3, with TRBD1 identical over 7 bases. The trim removed 6 bases at V and 8 bases at J, leaving 12 bases unmatched. The length of the CDR3 is 14 residues. Germline V lookup: CDR1 SGHRS, CDR2 YFSETQ. CDR3 sequence (DNA): TGCGCCAGCATGAAAGACAGGGAAGCCGGTACGCAGTATTTT. Its translation: CASMKDREAGTQYF.

This clonotype was observed at least ten times. The chain uses TRBV20-1 and TRBJ2-4, with TRBD2 matching over 10 bases. The germline CDR1 and CDR2 sequences are DFQATT and SNEGSKA (reference sequence). CDR3 length equals 12 residues. V was pared by 5 bases and J by 9 bases, with 4 bases of the junction left unmatched. The DNA for the CDR3 is TGCAGTGCTCGAGCGGGAGGGCCCATTCAGTACTTC. Amino acid sequence: CSARAGGPIQYF.

This clonotype was found a few times. J is TRBJ1-1 and V is TRBV19; D might be TRBD1 (6 bases). Trimming shortened V by 5 bases and J by 0 bases, and 13 bases separated the two germline ends. The CDR3 consists of 15 residues. The germline gives CDR1 LNHDA, CDR2 SQIVND (reference sequence). CDR3 nucleotides: TGTGCCAGTAGTCCCACAGGGCTTTTGAACACTGAAGCTTTCTTT. Translated, it gives CASSPTGLLNTEAFF.

The chain uses TRBV12-3 or TRBV12-4 and TRBJ1-3; TRBD1 might be the D (6 bases). The CDR3 loop spans 13 amino acids. Trimming removed 9 bases from V and 0 bases from J, with 9 bases in between. CDR3 amino acids: CASDRSSGNTIYF. CDR3 in DNA: TGTGCCAGTGACAGGTCCTCTGGAAACACCATATATTTT.

In this sample, this clonotype turned up many times. This chain uses TRBV5-1 with TRBJ1-1; 10 positions match TRBD1. This CDR3 spans 15 amino acids. Trimming took 6 bases from V and 3 from J; bases not matched to a gene: 8. Germline values: CDR1 SGHRS, CDR2 YFSETQ. For the CDR3, the DNA is TGCGCCAGCACAGAGACAGGGGGCGCGGACACTGAAGCTTTCTTT. Protein sequence: CASTETGGADTEAFF.

This clonotype was detected ten times or more. The chain has TRBV28 and TRBJ1-1; D uncertain. This CDR3 has 15 residues. V shed 8 bases and J shed 4 bases, with 20 bases lying between them. CDR1 is MDHEN, CDR2 SYDVKM, per germline. The CDR3 DNA sequence: TGTGCCAGCCATCCCCGAGGATCTCGTCGCACTGAAGCTTTCTTT. It encodes CASHPRGSRRTEAFF.

Details on this clonotype: Just one base apart from a much larger clone, this may be a read error. The chain is built from TRBV11-1 and TRBJ2-7; D is undetermined. The CDR3 totals 11 residues. The V end was cut by 3 bases, the J end by 10 bases, with 10 bases between. CDR1 is SGHAT and CDR2 is FQDESV in the germline V gene (reference sequence). For the CDR3, the DNA is TGTGCCAGCAGCTTGTCTACGAACCAGTACTTC. It yields the protein CASSLSTNQYF.

This clonotype was detected many times. The chain uses TRBV11-2 and TRBJ2-1; D unclear. Per the germline V gene, CDR1 is SGHAT and CDR2 is FQNNGV. The length of the CDR3 is 14 residues. Trimming removed 0 bases at V and 10 bases at J, with 13 bases between. Written as DNA, the CDR3 is TGTGCCAGCAGCTTAGACGGCATCAGTGTGGAGCAGTTCTTC. Its translation is CASSLDGISVEQFF.

This clonotype was seen once. V is TRBV2 and J is TRBJ2-1; no firm D call. V was pared by 6 bases and J by 4 bases, with 7 bases between. CDR1 is SNHLY, CDR2 FYNNEI, per germline. This CDR3 is built from 12 residues. The CDR3, as DNA: TGTGCCAGCAGAGTCGAATACAATGAGCAGTTCTTC. This gives the protein CASRVEYNEQFF.

V gene TRBV4-1 combines with J gene TRBJ1-4; D gene ambiguous. The CDR3 has 13 residues. Germline lookup yields CDR1 MGHRA and CDR2 YSYEKL. V lost 0 bases and J lost 8, with 7 bases in between. The CDR3 sequence is CASSQDVREKLFF. As DNA, the CDR3 is TGCGCCAGCAGCCAAGATGTGCGCGAAAAACTGTTTTTT.

This clonotype has only a few counts. CDR3 sequence: CASSPPDRNNEQFF. The CDR3 DNA sequence: TGTGCCAGCAGTCCCCCGGACAGAAACAATGAGCAGTTCTTC. The J gene is TRBJ2-1, the V gene TRBV12-3 or TRBV12-4, with D tentatively TRBD1 (6 bases). V gave up 5 bases and J gave up 5 bases, with 13 bases separating them. CDR3 length: 14 residues.

This clonotype has a count of ten or more. The chain couples TRBV10-2 to TRBJ2-7; the D gene is possibly TRBD2 (5 bases). Germline loops: CDR1 WSHSY, CDR2 SAAADI. The ends were cut back, 5 bases at V and 6 bases at J, with 11 bases in the middle. The CDR3 has 12 residues. CDR3: CASSSEASEQYF. The CDR3 bases are TGCGCCAGCAGTTCGGAGGCTAGCGAGCAGTACTTC.

The chain couples TRBV12-3 or TRBV12-4 to TRBJ1-5, with D hard to call. The ends were cut back, 5 bases at V and 2 bases at J, with 7 bases in the middle. This CDR3 comprises 13 residues. CDR3 nucleotide sequence: TGTGCCAGCAGTAGCAGAGGCAATCAGCCCCAGCATTTT. Translating it yields CASSSRGNQPQHF.

This clonotype was seen many times. The V call is TRBV11-2, the J call TRBJ2-3; D call uncertain. The germline V gene encodes CDR1 SGHAT and CDR2 FQNNGV. The CDR3 spans 14 residues. V lost 1 base and J lost 5, with 10 bases in between. CDR3 nucleotide sequence: TGTGCCAGCAGCTTAGCCGACGGTAGAGATACGCAGTATTTT. This translates into CASSLADGRDTQYF.

This clonotype was recorded at least ten times. The V and J genes are TRBV11-2 and TRBJ1-3, with 11 bases fitting TRBD1. The germline V gene encodes CDR1 SGHAT and CDR2 FQNNGV. The CDR3 loop spans 15 amino acids. V gave up 4 bases and J gave up 3 bases; unmatched junction bases: 2. The CDR3, as DNA: TGTGCCAGCAGCTGGGGACAGGGGGATGGAAACACCATATATTTT. Protein sequence: CASSWGQGDGNTIYF.

This clonotype was recorded many times. This chain joins TRBV7-8 and TRBJ2-2; 8 nucleotides match TRBD1. With 5 bases clipped from V and 4 bases from J, the junction kept 9 bases outside the gene matches. The CDR3 is 16 amino acids. Germline CDR1 and CDR2: SGHVS and FQNEAQ. The CDR3 sequence: CASSPWTGTVTGELFF. DNA of the CDR3: TGTGCCAGCAGCCCCTGGACAGGGACGGTCACCGGGGAGCTGTTTTTT.

The table lists this clonotype with many counts. This chain links TRBV7-2 with TRBJ1-1, with a possible D match to TRBD1 (5 bases). The CDR3 runs 13 residues. Germline assignment: CDR1 SGHTA and CDR2 FQGNSA. Trimming pared 3 bases from V and 4 bases from J, leaving 9 bases between. The CDR3 region is CASSLGRVTEAFF. CDR3 bases: TGTGCCAGCAGCTTGGGGCGCGTCACTGAAGCTTTCTTT.

At least ten counts were recorded for this clonotype. This chain links TRBV10-3 with TRBJ2-7, with 8 bases fitting TRBD1. CDR1 and CDR2 from the germline V gene are ENHRY and SYGVKD. The CDR3 runs 12 residues. J gave up 9 bases and V 3 bases, and 4 bases lay outside the gene matches. The CDR3 sequence: CAISDLGTGQYF. CDR3 nucleotide sequence: TGTGCCATCAGTGATCTCGGGACAGGGCAGTACTTC.

This clonotype was recorded once. A much bigger clone sits one base away, suggesting this may be a read error. V gene TRBV27 combines with J gene TRBJ1-2; TRBD1 matches 8 bases. There are 14 residues in the CDR3. Germline-derived CDR1 and CDR2 are MNHEY and SMNVEV (reference sequence). CDR3 sequence reads: CASSLRTGNYCYTF. DNA for the CDR3: TGTGCCAGCAGTTTGCGGACAGGGAACTATTGCTACACCTTC.

The sample holds many counts of this clonotype. V gene TRBV5-6 combines with J gene TRBJ2-5, with D possibly matching TRBD1 (5 bases). The V end was cut by 2 bases, the J end by 0 bases, with 8 bases between. The germline V gene has CDR1 SGHDT and CDR2 YYEEEE. The CDR3 consists of 14 residues. As DNA, the CDR3 is TGTGCCAGCAGCTTTGGGGCAGACCAAGAGACCCAGTACTTC. This encodes CASSFGADQETQYF.